The text below deals with one T cell receptor beta chain. Trimming removed 4 bases from V and 5 bases from J, with 12 bases in between. The CDR3 is made up of 13 amino acids. The germline V gene encodes CDR1 MGHDK and CDR2 SYGVNS. This entry comes from a study of blood T cell repertoires in COVID-19. Here immunoSEQ multiplex PCR was the method, and the copy in TCRdb shows in-frame clones only, minus some. This sample yields hundreds of thousands of clones, of which roughly nine tenths are seen a single time; around 1.5% belongs to the top ten. This clonotype originated in a woman aged 55 to 70 who had recovered from COVID-19. The rearrangement uses TRBV25-1 and TRBJ2-7; TRBD1 might be the D (5 bases). The sequencing sample was made of peripheral blood. As DNA, the CDR3 is TGTGCCAGCAGTGCGCAGGGCCGGGACGAGCAGTACTTC. Encoded protein: CASSAQGRDEQYF.